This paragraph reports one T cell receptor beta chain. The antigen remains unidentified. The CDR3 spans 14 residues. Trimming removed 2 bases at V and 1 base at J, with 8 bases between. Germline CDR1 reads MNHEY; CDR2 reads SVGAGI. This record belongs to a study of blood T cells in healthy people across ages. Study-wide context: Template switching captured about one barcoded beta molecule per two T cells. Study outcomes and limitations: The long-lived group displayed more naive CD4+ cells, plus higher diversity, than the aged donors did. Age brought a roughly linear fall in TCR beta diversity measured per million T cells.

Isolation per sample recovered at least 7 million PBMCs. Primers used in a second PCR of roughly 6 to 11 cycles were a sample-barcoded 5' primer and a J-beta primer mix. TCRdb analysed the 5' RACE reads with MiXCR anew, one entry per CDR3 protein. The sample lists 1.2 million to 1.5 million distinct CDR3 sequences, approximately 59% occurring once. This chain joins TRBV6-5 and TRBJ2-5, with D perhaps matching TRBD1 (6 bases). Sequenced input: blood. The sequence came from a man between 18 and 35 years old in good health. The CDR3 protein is CASSYGGPQETQYF. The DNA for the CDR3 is TGTGCCAGCAGTTACGGGGGCCCCCAAGAGACCCAGTACTTC.